The 22 T cell receptor beta chains reported below all come from one sample, sequenced in a study of blood T cell repertoires in COVID-19. Assay used: immunoSEQ multiplex PCR; TCRdb lists only in-frame clones, some missing. The table has a few hundred thousand clones, 86% seen once. Sequenced material: PBMCs or T cells enriched from blood (not recorded which). These receptor sequences come from a woman between 18 and 30 years old who had recovered from COVID-19.

This clone occurred once. One end of the junction is discordant with germline, which a read error may explain. The V gene is TRBV12-3 or TRBV12-4, the J gene TRBJ1-2; 8 bases align to TRBD1. CDR3 length: 12 amino acids. CDR3 bases: TGTGCCAGCAGTCCGCACAGGGGGTATCCACTCTTC. It encodes CASSPHRGYPLF.

In this sample, this clone turned up once. The chain couples TRBV6-5 to TRBJ1-4, with TRBD1 matching over 11 bases. The V segment lost 4 bases and the J segment 9 bases; nucleotides outside the gene matches: 4. The CDR3 runs to 14 residues. Germline V gives CDR1 MNHEY, CDR2 SVGAGI. CDR3 region: CASSSGTGGQKLFF. For the CDR3, the DNA is TGTGCCAGCAGTTCAGGGACAGGGGGACAAAAACTGTTTTTT.

This rearrangement joins TRBV30 to TRBJ1-6, with D maybe TRBD1 (5 bases). The V end lost 0 bases, the J end lost 7 bases, and 10 bases lay between the germline ends. The CDR3 contains 14 residues. CDR1 is GTSNPN and CDR2 is SVGIG in the germline V gene (reference sequence). This CDR3 is CAWSVRQRNSPLHF. The CDR3 DNA sequence: TGTGCCTGGAGTGTAAGACAGAGGAATTCACCCCTCCACTTT.

The gene calls are TRBV6-5 and TRBJ1-1; D remains ambiguous. Germline V gene data show CDR1 as MNHEY and CDR2 as SVGAGI. The CDR3 has 13 amino acids. Trimming shortened V by 6 bases and J by 4 bases, and 12 bases separated the two germline ends. CDR3: CASREREVTEAFF. CDR3 bases: TGTGCCAGCAGGGAGCGGGAGGTCACTGAAGCTTTCTTT.

The V call is TRBV6-2 or TRBV6-3, the J call TRBJ2-7; 9 bases fit TRBD2. V was pared by 6 bases and J by 3 bases, with 12 bases of the junction left unmatched. There are 16 residues in the CDR3. Germline V CDR1 and CDR2: MNHEY, SVGEGT. CDR3 protein: CASRPLSGSVNYEQYF. For the CDR3, the DNA is TGTGCCAGCAGACCTCTTAGCGGGAGTGTCAACTACGAGCAGTACTTC.

This sequence joins TRBV5-1 and TRBJ2-1; D perhaps matches TRBD2 (6 bases). The CDR3 totals 12 residues. The germline CDR1 and CDR2 sequences are SGHRS and YFSETQ. V lost 4 bases to trimming and J lost 9 bases, with 11 bases between them. Written as DNA, the CDR3 is TGCGCCAGCAGCAGGACCGGGAGTGAGCAGTTCTTC. This translates into CASSRTGSEQFF.

The chain uses TRBV19 and TRBJ1-5; 8 nucleotides align to TRBD1. The CDR3 loop spans 17 amino acids. The V and J ends lost 6 bases and 2 bases, in that order; junction bases with no gene match: 12. Germline values: CDR1 LNHDA, CDR2 SQIVND (reference sequence). CDR3 DNA sequence: TGTGCCAGTAGCCTGGGCCAGGGGGCGGGAGGCAATCAGCCCCAGCATTTT. It codes for CASSLGQGAGGNQPQHF.

The CDR3 nucleotides read TGTGCCAGCAGTTTTTTTCCGGTCCCCCAGGGGGCAAGTGGAAACACCATATATTTT. Residues: CASSFFPVPQGASGNTIYF. The chain is built from TRBV7-3 and TRBJ1-3; the match to TRBD1 covers 8 bases. This CDR3 is built from 19 residues. V shed 6 bases and J 3 bases; nucleotides not matched to a gene: 19. From germline, CDR1 is SGHTA and CDR2 FQGTGA. Based on the CDR3 plus reference TRBV7-3 and TRBJ1-3, the full variable domain is GAGVSQTPSNKVTEKGKYVELRCDPISGHTALYWYRQSLGQGPEFLIYFQGTGAADDSGLPNDRFFAVRPEGSVSTLKIQRTERGDSAVYLCASSFFPVPQGASGNTIYFGEGSWLTVV.

The V and J genes are TRBV5-6 and TRBJ2-7; 9 positions match TRBD1. Germline V gene lookup returns CDR1 SGHDT and CDR2 YYEEEE. This CDR3 comprises 15 residues. V shed 3 bases and J 5 bases; nucleotides not matched to a gene: 9. The DNA for the CDR3 is TGTGCCAGCAGCTCGGCCGGACAGGGGTTCCACGAGCAGTACTTC. It translates to CASSSAGQGFHEQYF.

The V call is TRBV3-1 (or the pseudogene TRBV3-2), the J call TRBJ1-1; unclear D gene. This CDR3 has 14 amino acids. The V gene's germline CDR1 is LGHDT and CDR2 YNNKEL (reference sequence). Trimming shortened V by 0 bases and J by 1 base, and 6 bases separated the two germline ends. The chain's CDR3 is CASSQDRWNTEAFF. As DNA, the CDR3 is TGTGCCAGCAGCCAAGACAGGTGGAACACTGAAGCTTTCTTT.

The rearrangement uses TRBV18 and TRBJ2-1; D unclear. V gave up 1 base and J gave up 5 bases, with 6 bases separating them. The CDR3 is 13 residues long. Per the germline V gene, CDR1 is KGHSH and CDR2 is LQKENI. The CDR3 nucleotides are TGTGCCAGCTCACCACATCCAGACAATGAGCAGTTCTTC. It is translated as CASSPHPDNEQFF.

CDR3: CASSLRTAYTGELFF. CDR3 nucleotides: TGTGCCAGCAGCTTGAGGACAGCCTACACCGGGGAGCTGTTTTTT. The V gene is TRBV5-6, the J gene TRBJ2-2; TRBD1 might be the D (6 bases). The CDR3 has 15 amino acids. Trimming removed 1 base at V and 3 bases at J, with 10 bases between. Germline V gives CDR1 SGHDT, CDR2 YYEEEE.

The chain joins TRBV4-2 to TRBJ2-3; no reliable D call. Trimming left V 2 bases short and J 4 bases short, with 7 bases between. This CDR3 contains 13 residues. The germline V gene encodes CDR1 LGHNA and CDR2 YNFKEQ. Written as DNA, the CDR3 is TGTGCCAGCAGCCAATTACTACCAGATACGCAGTATTTT. Translating gives CASSQLLPDTQYF.

The V gene is TRBV5-1, the J gene TRBJ2-2; 8 bases map to TRBD1. The V segment lost 0 bases and the J segment 4 bases; nucleotides outside the gene matches: 8. The CDR3 is 17 amino acids. CDR1 and CDR2 (germline): SGHRS, YFSETQ. The chain's CDR3 is CASSLAIRGQATGELFF. The CDR3 region has the DNA TGCGCCAGCAGCTTGGCGATCAGGGGGCAGGCCACCGGGGAGCTGTTTTTT.

This clone was seen only a few times. The CDR3 bases are TGTGCCAGCCTATTGCGCCCCGGGACAGGGAGCTCCTATAATTCACCCCTCCACTTT. Encoded protein: CASLLRPGTGSSYNSPLHF. The J gene is TRBJ1-6, the V gene TRBV5-5, with TRBD1 identical over 9 bases. V lost 7 bases and J lost 0; bases outside the gene matches: 14. This CDR3 contains 19 residues. Per germline, CDR1 SGHKS and CDR2 YYEKEE (reference sequence).

The chain carries TRBV7-8 and TRBJ2-7; D is perhaps TRBD1 (6 bases). The V end was cut by 1 base, the J end by 5 bases, with 15 bases between. The CDR3 length is 15 residues. CDR1 SGHVS and CDR2 FQNEAQ come from the germline V gene. The CDR3 sequence is CASSLEQGSANEQYF. The CDR3 DNA is TGTGCCAGCAGCTTAGAACAGGGCAGTGCTAACGAGCAGTACTTC.

The rearrangement uses TRBV10-3 and TRBJ2-2; 7 bases match TRBD2. Looked up from germline, CDR1 is ENHRY and CDR2 is SYGVKD. With 3 bases clipped from V and 0 bases from J, the junction kept 7 bases outside the gene matches. The CDR3 consists of 17 residues. This CDR3 is CAISDLASGANTGELFF. The CDR3 DNA is TGTGCCATCAGTGACTTGGCTAGCGGAGCGAACACCGGGGAGCTGTTTTTT.

The CDR3 loop is CASSHQGADYGYTF. Written as DNA, the CDR3 is TGTGCCAGCAGCCACCAGGGTGCTGACTATGGCTACACCTTC. The V and J genes are TRBV3-1 (or the pseudogene TRBV3-2) and TRBJ1-2; tentatively, D is TRBD1 (5 bases). The CDR3 length is 14 residues. V was pared by 3 bases and J by 3 bases, with 11 bases between. The germline V gene has CDR1 LGHDT and CDR2 YNNKEL (reference sequence).

A single count supports this clone. The chain uses TRBV5-4 and TRBJ1-6; 8 bases fit TRBD1. This CDR3 comprises 18 residues. Germline trimming cut 4 bases from V and 0 bases from J; bases unmatched to any gene: 9. The germline V gene has CDR1 SGHNT and CDR2 YYREEE (reference sequence). CDR3 in DNA: TGTGCCAGCAGCGCGCTTTCAACAGGGGGCTCCTATAATTCACCCCTCCACTTT. Protein product: CASSALSTGGSYNSPLHF.

The chain recombines TRBV30 with TRBJ1-3, with D perhaps TRBD1 (6 bases). Germline V gene data show CDR1 as GTSNPN and CDR2 as SVGIG (reference sequence). V dropped 4 bases and J dropped 3 bases, with 16 bases sitting between them. The CDR3 runs to 15 residues. CDR3 sequence reads: CAWMPGGRLGNTIYF. In DNA, the CDR3 is TGTGCCTGGATGCCCGGGGGGCGGCTTGGAAACACCATATATTTT.

V usage is TRBV11-2 and J usage is TRBJ2-5; TRBD1 matches 10 bases. The germline V gene encodes CDR1 SGHAT and CDR2 FQNNGV. This CDR3 comprises 15 residues. With 4 bases clipped from V and 6 bases from J, the junction kept 8 bases outside the gene matches. CDR3 bases: TGTGCCAGCAGCTCCGGGACAGGGGTTTTGAAGACCCAGTACTTC. Translating gives CASSSGTGVLKTQYF.

The chain joins TRBV6-5 to TRBJ2-3, with TRBD2 matching 7 bases. Germline loops: CDR1 MNHEY, CDR2 SVGAGI. Trimming took 5 bases from V and 7 from J; bases not matched to a gene: 6. The CDR3 covers 13 residues. CDR3 protein: CASSPAGSNTQYF. Here the CDR3 DNA reads TGTGCCAGCAGTCCAGCGGGGAGTAATACGCAGTATTTT.